This T cell receptor beta chain derives from a study of vaccination and CD4 T cells after COVID-19. At the level of the study: Across the group, participants received two doses of either BNT162b2 or mRNA-1273 vaccine.

The Oncomine TCR Beta short-read assay was applied to DNA of cultured CD4+ T cells. After culture, CD4+ T cells served as the source for genomic DNA extraction. TCRdb reprocessed the PCR reads via MiXCR and lists one record per CDR3 protein. Seen here are over 15,000 distinct CDR3 sequences, around 83% observed once, and the top ten hold 15% to 20%. The CDR3 loop spans 17 amino acids. V was pared by 5 bases and J by 1 base, with 10 bases of the junction left unmatched. From germline, CDR1 is MNHNS and CDR2 SASEGT. The treatment is: approximately 9-day PBMC culture with coronavirus spike peptide pools or control peptides (ViraFEST assay). Per-well cultures of two million PBMCs received roughly 9.3 IU/ml IL-2 and 9 to 10 ug/ml peptide pools. About this clonotype: Its antigen remains unidentified.

The TCR was taken from a human donor who received a COVID-19 vaccine. This chain connects TRBV6-1 to TRBJ1-5; 8 nucleotides match TRBD1. Here the sequenced sample was CD4+ T cells from blood, cultured in vitro, taken after SARS-CoV-2 vaccination. The CDR3 loop reads CASSPLMDRVSNQPQHF. CDR3 coding DNA: TGTGCCAGCAGTCCCTTAATGGACAGGGTGAGCAATCAGCCCCAGCATTTT.